Listed below are T cell receptor beta chains from one sample, sequenced in a study of blood T cells in healthy people across ages. MiXCR, run by TCRdb on the 5' RACE reads, gives a single entry per CDR3 protein. The top ten hold roughly 10% of the sample, which has 1.5 million to 2 million distinct CDR3 sequences, roughly 32% seen once. The sequenced sample was blood. All receptors come from a woman between 25 and 40 years old in good health. Both conserved end residues are part of each CDR3. A D gene is named only where the DNA matches it firmly. The size entry is marked missing in some rows and otherwise reads once, few, many or a size class.

>few|-|TRBJ1-2|TRBV6-2/TRBV6-3
TGTGCCAGCAGACCTATGGGCGAGAACTATGGCTACACCTTC
CASRPMGENYGYTF
>-|-|TRBJ2-2|TRBV2
TGTGCCAGCAGTGACAGGGTGTCGGCCGGGGAGCTGTTTTTT
CASSDRVSAGELFF
>-|-|TRBJ1-2|TRBV28
TGTGCCAGCACCCAACGGGGGGGAAGCTACTACTATGGCTACACCTTC
CASTQRGGSYYYGYTF
>few|-|TRBJ2-1|TRBV3-1
TGTGCCAGCAGCCAAGGCCCCGGGGGCAATGAGCAGTTCTTC
CASSQGPGGNEQFF
>-|-|TRBJ1-2|TRBV5-5
TGTGCCAGCAGCTTGCAGGCCACGACATCCTATGGCTACACCTTC
CASSLQATTSYGYTF
>-|-|TRBJ2-1|TRBV7-8
TGTGCCAGCAGCTCCGGACCGACGGGTGGAGAGCAGTTCTTC
CASSSGPTGGEQFF
>-|-|TRBJ2-4|TRBV10-3
TGTGCCATCAGTGAGTCAGCCGCATTAGCCAAAAACATTCAGTACTTC
CAISESAALAKNIQYF
>few|-|TRBJ2-7|TRBV27
TGTGCCAGCAGTTTATCACACTTGGAGACCCGGTACTTC
CASSLSHLETRYF
>few|-|TRBJ1-1|TRBV12-3/TRBV12-4
TGTGCCAGCAGTTCCCCCGGACAGCCTGAAGCTTTCTTT
CASSSPGQPEAFF
>-|TRBD2|TRBJ2-3|TRBV12-3/TRBV12-4
TGTGCCAGCAGTCTCTCACTAGCGGGAGTGATGGATACGCAGTATTTT
CASSLSLAGVMDTQYF
>-|TRBD2|TRBJ2-5|TRBV27
TGTGCCAGCGGGACTAGCCTAAAGGAGCAGTACTTC
CASGTSLKEQYF
>-|-|TRBJ2-7|TRBV20-1
TGCAGTGCCAAAAACCCAGGACTTACCTACGAGCAGTACTTC
CSAKNPGLTYEQYF
>-|-|TRBJ2-1|TRBV3-1
TGTGCCAGCAGCCAAGCCAAAGCGGGGAGGGGGAATGAGCAGTTCTTC
CASSQAKAGRGNEQFF
>few|-|TRBJ2-7|TRBV28
TGTGCCAGCAGTTTACGGGGGGCTCCCTACGAGCAGTACTTC
CASSLRGAPYEQYF
>once|-|TRBJ2-2|TRBV11-2
TGTGCCAGCACCACGGCGGGTGTGAGCACCGGGGAGCTGTTTTTT
CASTTAGVSTGELFF
>-|-|TRBJ2-5|TRBV9
TGTGCCAGCAGCGTATCAGGGAGAGAGCGGTACTTC
CASSVSGRERYF
>-|TRBD2|TRBJ2-7|TRBV11-2
TGTGCCAGCAGCACTCTACACGGGACGGCTGGACTAGCGGGGCACTTTTCCTACGAGCAGTACTTC
CASSTLHGTAGLAGHFSYEQYF
>once|TRBD2|TRBJ2-1|TRBV20-1
TGCAGTGCTAGATCCGGGAGGGCCGACAATGAGCAGTTCTTC
CSARSGRADNEQFF
>-|-|TRBJ2-1|TRBV7-6
TGTGCCAGCAGCCCCCTGGCTATAGGAAATGAGCAGTTCTTC
CASSPLAIGNEQFF
>few|-|TRBJ1-6|TRBV12-3/TRBV12-4
TGTGCCAGCAGTTCTGGGTTGGGATCACCCCTCCACTTT
CASSSGLGSPLHF
>few|TRBD1|TRBJ2-5|TRBV10-3
TGTGCCATCAGTCGGGGACAGGGTGAGACCCAGTACTTC
CAISRGQGETQYF
>-|TRBD1|TRBJ1-1|TRBV6-6
TGTGCCAGCAGCTCAGGACAGGGGAAGACTGAAGCTTTCTTT
CASSSGQGKTEAFF
>few|-|TRBJ2-5|TRBV28
TGTGCCAGCACCTCCGCCCGCGACGGGTTACAAGAGACCCAGTACTTC
CASTSARDGLQETQYF
>-|-|TRBJ1-1|TRBV9
TGTGCCAGCAGCGCGCAGGTAGGGAACACTGAAGCTTTCTTT
CASSAQVGNTEAFF
>-|TRBD2|TRBJ2-7|TRBV20-1
TGCAGTGCCCAATCGACTAGCGGGAGATGGGAGCAGTACTTC
CSAQSTSGRWEQYF
>many|TRBD1|TRBJ2-5|TRBV12-3/TRBV12-4
TGTGCCAGCAGTAGACAGGGAAAAAGGGAGACCCAGTACTTC
CASSRQGKRETQYF
>-|-|TRBJ1-5|TRBV21-1
TGTGCCAGCAGCAATTATCGGGCAGGGGCGAAGTTTAATCAGCCCCAGCATTTT
CASSNYRAGAKFNQPQHF
>few|TRBD2|TRBJ2-3|TRBV5-1
TGCGCCAGCAGCTTGGCTAGCGGGAGACCTACCACAGATACGCAGTATTTT
CASSLASGRPTTDTQYF